This T cell receptor beta chain came from a study of identical twins. Study-wide points: Within beta out-of-frame sequences, the excess sharing observed between twins was weaker. A lower insertion count was a feature of abundant cord blood beta clonotypes, with no such feature in memory repertoires. The study reached conclusions through statistical analysis that was cross-sectional, not following the same donors.

Template switching supplied a universal primer site; unique molecular identifiers were carried on the cDNA. TCRdb itself ran the 5' RACE reads through MiXCR, one entry per CDR3 protein. The table lists more than 400,000 distinct CDR3 sequences, approximately 14% of them singletons. A remark on this clonotype: Its antigen is as yet unknown.

These data also formed part of another study, on yellow fever vaccine responses in identical twins.

The sequenced sample consisted of CD4+ T cells sorted from blood. The TCR originated in a woman under 30 in good health.

Written as DNA, the CDR3 is TGCGCCAGCAGCTTGGTCGGACAGGGGTGGTCGAAGAACACTGAAGCTTTCTTT. The encoded protein is CASSLVGQGWSKNTEAFF. V is TRBV5-1 and J is TRBJ1-1; 9 bases align to TRBD1. CDR1 is SGHRS and CDR2 is YFSETQ in the germline V gene. With V trimmed by 0 bases and J by 1 base, 10 bases remained unmatched. This CDR3 region has 18 residues.